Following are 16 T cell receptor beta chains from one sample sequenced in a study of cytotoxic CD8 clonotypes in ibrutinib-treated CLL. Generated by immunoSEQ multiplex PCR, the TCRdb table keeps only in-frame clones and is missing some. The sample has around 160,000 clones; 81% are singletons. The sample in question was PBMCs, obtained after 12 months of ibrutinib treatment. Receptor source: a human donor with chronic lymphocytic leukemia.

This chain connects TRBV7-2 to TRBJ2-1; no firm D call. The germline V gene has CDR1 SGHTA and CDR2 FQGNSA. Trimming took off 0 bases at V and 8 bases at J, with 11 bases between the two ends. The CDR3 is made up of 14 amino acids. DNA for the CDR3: TGTGCCAGCAGCTTAGCCCACCTGAGCCATGAGCAGTTCTTC. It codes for CASSLAHLSHEQFF.

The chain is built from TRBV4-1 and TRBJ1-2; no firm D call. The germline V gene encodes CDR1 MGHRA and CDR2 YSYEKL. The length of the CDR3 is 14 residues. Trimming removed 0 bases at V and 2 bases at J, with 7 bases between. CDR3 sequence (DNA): TGCGCCAGCAGCCAAGATAAATTGAACTATGGCTACACCTTC. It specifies CASSQDKLNYGYTF.

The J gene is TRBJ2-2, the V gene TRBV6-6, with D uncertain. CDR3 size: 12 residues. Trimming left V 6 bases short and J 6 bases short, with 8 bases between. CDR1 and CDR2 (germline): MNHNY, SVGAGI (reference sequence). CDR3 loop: CASSPSAGELFF. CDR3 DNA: TGTGCCAGCAGCCCCTCGGCCGGGGAGCTGTTTTTT.

CDR3 sequence (DNA): TGTGCCAGCAGCTTGGCCCTTGTTTCGGGGCTGTTGGAGACCCAGTACTTC. It is translated as CASSLALVSGLLETQYF. The chain uses TRBV5-7 and TRBJ2-5; D may correspond to TRBD1 or TRBD2 (5 bases each). TRBV5-7 is flagged as an ORF with uncertain function. The CDR3 totals 17 residues. Trimming shortened V by 0 bases and J by 5 bases, and 20 bases separated the two germline ends.

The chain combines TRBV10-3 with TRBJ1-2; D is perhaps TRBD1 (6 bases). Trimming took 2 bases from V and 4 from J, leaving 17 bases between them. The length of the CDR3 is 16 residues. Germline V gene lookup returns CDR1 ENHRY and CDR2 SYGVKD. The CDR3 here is CAISEAGAVLTYGYTF. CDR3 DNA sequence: TGTGCCATCAGTGAGGCAGGGGCTGTCTTAACCTATGGCTACACCTTC.

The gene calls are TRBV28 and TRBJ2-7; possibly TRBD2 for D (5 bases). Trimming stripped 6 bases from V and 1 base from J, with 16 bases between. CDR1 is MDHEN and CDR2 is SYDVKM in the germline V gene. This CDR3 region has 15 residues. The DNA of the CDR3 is TGTGCCAGCAGCCGCGGGTTGGATCAATCCTACGAGCAGTACTTC. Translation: CASSRGLDQSYEQYF.

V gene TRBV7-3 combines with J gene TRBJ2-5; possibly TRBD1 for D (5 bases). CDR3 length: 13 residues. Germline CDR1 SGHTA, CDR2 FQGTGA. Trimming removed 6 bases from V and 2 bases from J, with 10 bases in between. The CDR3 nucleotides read TGTGCCAGCAGATCCGACAGTCAAGAGACCCAGTACTTC. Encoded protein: CASRSDSQETQYF.

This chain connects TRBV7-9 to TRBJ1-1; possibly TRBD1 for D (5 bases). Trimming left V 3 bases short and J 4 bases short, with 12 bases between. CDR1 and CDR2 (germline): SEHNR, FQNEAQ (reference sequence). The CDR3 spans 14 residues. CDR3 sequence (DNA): TGTGCCAGCAGCTTCGGGCAGGGTGGCACTGAAGCTTTCTTT. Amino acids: CASSFGQGGTEAFF.

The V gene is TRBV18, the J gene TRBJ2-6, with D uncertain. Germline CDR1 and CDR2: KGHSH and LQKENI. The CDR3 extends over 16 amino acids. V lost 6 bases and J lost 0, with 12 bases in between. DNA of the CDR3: TGTGCCAGCTCGCCCGACTCAAGCTCTGGGGCCAACGTCCTGACTTTC. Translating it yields CASSPDSSSGANVLTF. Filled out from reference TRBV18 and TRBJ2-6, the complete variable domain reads NAGVMQNPRHLVRRRGQEARLRCSPMKGHSHVYWYRQLPEEGLKFMVYLQKENIIDESGMPKERFSAEFPKEGPSILRIQQVVRGDSAAYFCASSPDSSSGANVLTFGAGSRLTVL.

The CDR3 reads CASSRRVTAGANVLTF. The CDR3 DNA sequence: TGTGCCAGCAGCCGTCGGGTGACGGCTGGGGCCAACGTCCTGACTTTC. V usage is TRBV5-4 and J usage is TRBJ2-6; D unresolved. Germline V CDR1 and CDR2: SGHNT, YYREEE (reference sequence). This CDR3 has 16 residues. Deletions cut 4 bases from V and 2 bases from J, with 13 bases between.

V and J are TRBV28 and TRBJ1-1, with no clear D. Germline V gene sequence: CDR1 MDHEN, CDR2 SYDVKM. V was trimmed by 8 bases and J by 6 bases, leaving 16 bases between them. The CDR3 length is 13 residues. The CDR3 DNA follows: TGTGCCAGCTGTGGAGAACGGTGGGCTGAAGCTTTCTTT. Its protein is CASCGERWAEAFF.

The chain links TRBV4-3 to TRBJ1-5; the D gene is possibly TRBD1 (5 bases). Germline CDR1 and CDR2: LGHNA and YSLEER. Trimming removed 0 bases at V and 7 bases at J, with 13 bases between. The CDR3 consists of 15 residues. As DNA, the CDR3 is TGCGCCAGCAGCCAAGATCCGGGAGGGGAACAGCCCCAGCATTTT. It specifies CASSQDPGGEQPQHF.

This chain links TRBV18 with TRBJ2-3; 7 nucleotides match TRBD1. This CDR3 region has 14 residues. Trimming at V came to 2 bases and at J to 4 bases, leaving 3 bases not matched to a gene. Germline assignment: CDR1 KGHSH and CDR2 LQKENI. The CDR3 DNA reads TGTGCCAGCTCACCAAGACAGGGATCAGATACGCAGTATTTT. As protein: CASSPRQGSDTQYF.

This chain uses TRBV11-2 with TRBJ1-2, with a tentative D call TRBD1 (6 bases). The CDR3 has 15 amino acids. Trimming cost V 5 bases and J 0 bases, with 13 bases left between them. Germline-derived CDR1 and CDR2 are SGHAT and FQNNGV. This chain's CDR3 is CASSKRSGANYGYTF. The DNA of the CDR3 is TGTGCCAGCAGCAAACGATCAGGGGCTAACTATGGCTACACCTTC.

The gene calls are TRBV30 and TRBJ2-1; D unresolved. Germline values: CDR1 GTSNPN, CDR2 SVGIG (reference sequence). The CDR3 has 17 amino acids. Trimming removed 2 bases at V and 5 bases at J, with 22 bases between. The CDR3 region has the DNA TGTGCCTGGAGTATCCCGGACGCTGTCTTGACGAACAATGAGCAGTTCTTC. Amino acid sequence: CAWSIPDAVLTNNEQFF.

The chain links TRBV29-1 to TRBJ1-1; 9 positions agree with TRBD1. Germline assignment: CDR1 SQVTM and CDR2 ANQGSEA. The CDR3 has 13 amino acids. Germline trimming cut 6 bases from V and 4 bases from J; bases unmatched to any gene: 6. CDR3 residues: CSVDDRGSTEAFF. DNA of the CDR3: TGCAGCGTCGACGACAGGGGGAGCACTGAAGCTTTCTTT. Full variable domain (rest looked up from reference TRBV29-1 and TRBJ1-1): SAVISQKPSRDICQRGTSLTIQCQVDSQVTMMFWYRQQPGQSLTLIATANQGSEATYESGFVIDKFPISRPNLTFSTLTVSNMSPEDSSIYLCSVDDRGSTEAFFGQGTRLTVV.